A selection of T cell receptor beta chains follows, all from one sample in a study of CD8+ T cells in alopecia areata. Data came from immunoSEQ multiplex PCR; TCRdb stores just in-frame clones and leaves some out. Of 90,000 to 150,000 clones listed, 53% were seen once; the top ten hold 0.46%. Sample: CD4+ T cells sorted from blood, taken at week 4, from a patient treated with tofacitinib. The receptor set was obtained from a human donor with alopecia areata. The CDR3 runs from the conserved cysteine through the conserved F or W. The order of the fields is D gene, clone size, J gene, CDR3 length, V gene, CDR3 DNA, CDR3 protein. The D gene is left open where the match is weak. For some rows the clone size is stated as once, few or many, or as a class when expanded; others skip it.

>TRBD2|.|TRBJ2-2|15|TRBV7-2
TGTGCCAGCAGCTTACTGCGGGGGGGCCCCGGGGAGCTGTTTTTT
CASSLLRGGPGELFF
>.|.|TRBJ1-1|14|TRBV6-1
TGTGCCAGCACCCAAGGTACAGGGCACACTGAAGCTTTCTTT
CASTQGTGHTEAFF
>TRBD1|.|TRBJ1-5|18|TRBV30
TGTGCCTGGAGCGATGGGAGACAGGGTCTGGCTAGCAATCAGCCCCAGCATTTT
CAWSDGRQGLASNQPQHF
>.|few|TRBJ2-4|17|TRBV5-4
TGTGCCAGCAGCTTCAATTCAGGGGCCCGCTCCAAAAACATTCAGTACTTC
CASSFNSGARSKNIQYF
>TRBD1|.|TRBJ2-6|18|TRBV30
TGTGCCTGGGGTCGTCGGGACAGGGGGCTGAGCGGGGCCAACGTCCTGACTTTC
CAWGRRDRGLSGANVLTF
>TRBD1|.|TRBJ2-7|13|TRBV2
TGTGCCAGCAGTGGAGACAGGGGTAGCGAGCAGTACTTC
CASSGDRGSEQYF
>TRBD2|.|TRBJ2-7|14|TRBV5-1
TGCGCCAGCAGCTTGGGGGAGGGGCGCGACGAGCAGTACTTC
CASSLGEGRDEQYF
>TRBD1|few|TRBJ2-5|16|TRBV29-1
TGCAGCGTACGGGACAGGGCATCGGGAATGGAAGGGGCCCAGTACTTC
CSVRDRASGMEGAQYF
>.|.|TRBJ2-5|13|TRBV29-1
TGCAGCGTCCAGCGGCTGGACGAGGGGACCCAGTACTTC
CSVQRLDEGTQYF
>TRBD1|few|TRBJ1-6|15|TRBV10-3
TGTGCCATCAGTGAGTCGGACAGGGTTAACTCACCCCTCCACTTT
CAISESDRVNSPLHF
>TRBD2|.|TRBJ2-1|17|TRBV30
TGTGCCTGGAGGGAGCCGGGACTAGCGGACCCTAACAATGAGCAGTTCTTC
CAWREPGLADPNNEQFF
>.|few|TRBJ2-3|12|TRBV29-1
TGCAGCGGGCGAAGTAGCACAGATACGCAGTATTTT
CSGRSSTDTQYF
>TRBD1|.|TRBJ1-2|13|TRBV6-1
TGTGCCAGCAGACGGGGGACAGGGCTCGGCTACACCTTC
CASRRGTGLGYTF
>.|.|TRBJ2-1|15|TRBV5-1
TGCGCCAGCAGCTATCTGGGGGTCATAGGCAATGAGCAGTTCTTC
CASSYLGVIGNEQFF
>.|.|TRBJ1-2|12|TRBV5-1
TGCGCCAGCAGGGAAGCAAACTATGGCTACACCTTC
CASREANYGYTF
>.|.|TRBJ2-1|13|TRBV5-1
TGCGCCAGCAATCTCGATGGTTACAATGAGCAGTTCTTC
CASNLDGYNEQFF
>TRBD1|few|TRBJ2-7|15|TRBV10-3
TGTGCCATCAGTGAGGAAGGGACAGGGGAGTACGAGCAGTACTTC
CAISEEGTGEYEQYF
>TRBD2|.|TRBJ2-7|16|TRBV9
TGTGCCAGCAGCGCTCCGGGACTAGCGGGAGCTGGTGAGCAGTACTTC
CASSAPGLAGAGEQYF
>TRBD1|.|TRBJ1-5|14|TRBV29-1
TGCAGCGTTTTGGACAGGGGGCGAAATCAGCCCCAGCATTTT
CSVLDRGRNQPQHF
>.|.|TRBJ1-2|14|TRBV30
TGTGCCTGCCGAAATGTGCGGGACACTTATGGCTACACCTTC
CACRNVRDTYGYTF
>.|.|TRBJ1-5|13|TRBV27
TGTGCCAGCATGGAGGCAGCTAATCAGCCCCAGCATTTT
CASMEAANQPQHF
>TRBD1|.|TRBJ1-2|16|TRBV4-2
TGTGCCAGCAGCCGGAAGGGCAGGGGGCGAGACTATGGCTACACCTTC
CASSRKGRGRDYGYTF
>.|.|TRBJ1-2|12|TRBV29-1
TGCAGCGTGACCAGCCCGGGGCAGGGCTACACCTTC
CSVTSPGQGYTF
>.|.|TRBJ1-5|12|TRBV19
TGTGCCGAACCTGACCACTATCAGCCCCAGCATTTT
CAEPDHYQPQHF
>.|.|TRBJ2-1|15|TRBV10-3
TGTGCCATCAGTGCGAAGCAGGGATCCGGCAATGAGCAGTTCTTC
CAISAKQGSGNEQFF
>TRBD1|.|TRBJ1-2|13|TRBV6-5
TGTGCCAGCAGCGTACAGGGGGTGGGTGGCTACACCTTC
CASSVQGVGGYTF
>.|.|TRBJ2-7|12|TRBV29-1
TGCAGCGTTGAGACGAGCTCCTACGAGCAGTACTTC
CSVETSSYEQYF
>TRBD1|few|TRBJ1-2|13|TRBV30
TGTGCCTGGGGGGACAGGAGCCCCTATGGCTACACCTTC
CAWGDRSPYGYTF
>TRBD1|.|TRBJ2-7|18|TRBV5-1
TGCGCCAGCAGCTTGGCTCTTAAGGTTGGGACAGGGTCGGACGAGCAGTACTTC
CASSLALKVGTGSDEQYF
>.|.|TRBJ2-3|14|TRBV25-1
TGTGCCAGCAGTGGGGGTTGGGGCACAGATACGCAGTATTTT
CASSGGWGTDTQYF
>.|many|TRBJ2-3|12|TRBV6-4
TGTGCCAGCAGTGACGGGGGTAGCACGCAGTATTTT
CASSDGGSTQYF
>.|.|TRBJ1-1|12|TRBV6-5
TGTGCCAGCAGTTTCGCAGGGCGTGAAGCTTTCTTT
CASSFAGREAFF
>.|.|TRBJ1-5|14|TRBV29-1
TGCAGCGTTGAGGGGGAGGGCACGGGGCAGCCCCAGCATTTT
CSVEGEGTGQPQHF
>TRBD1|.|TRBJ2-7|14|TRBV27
TGTGCCAGCAGTACCGGGACAGGGGGACTCGAGCAGTACTTC
CASSTGTGGLEQYF
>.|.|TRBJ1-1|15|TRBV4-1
TGCGCCAGCAGCCAAGTAGGCAGACTGAACACTGAAGCTTTCTTT
CASSQVGRLNTEAFF
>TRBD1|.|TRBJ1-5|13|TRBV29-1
TGCAGCGCCCAGACAGGGTTCGATCAGCCCCAGCATTTT
CSAQTGFDQPQHF
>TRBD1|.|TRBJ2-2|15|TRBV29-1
TGCAGCGTCATGCCGGGACAGGGTAGTAGCGGGGAGCTGTTTTTT
CSVMPGQGSSGELFF
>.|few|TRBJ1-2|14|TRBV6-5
TGTGCCAGCAACTCCCCGGGGGGCGCATCTACCTACACCTTC
CASNSPGGASTYTF
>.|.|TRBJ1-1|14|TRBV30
TGTGCCTGGAGTCCACGAGTTGTGAACACTGAAGCTTTCTTT
CAWSPRVVNTEAFF
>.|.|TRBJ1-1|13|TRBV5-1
TGCGCCAGCAGCTTGGGAGCGAACACTGAAGCTTTCTTT
CASSLGANTEAFF
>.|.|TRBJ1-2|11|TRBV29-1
TGCAGCGCATTACAGGGTTTTGGCTACACCTTC
CSALQGFGYTF
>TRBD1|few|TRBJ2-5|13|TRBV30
TGTGCCTGGAGTGTACACAGGGGGGAGACCCAGTACTTC
CAWSVHRGETQYF
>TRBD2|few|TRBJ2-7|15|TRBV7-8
TGTGCCAGCAGCACTAGGACTAGCGGACTCTACGAGCAGTACTTC
CASSTRTSGLYEQYF
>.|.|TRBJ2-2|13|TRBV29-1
TGCAGCGTTGGGCACACTCTCACCGGGGAGCTGTTTTTT
CSVGHTLTGELFF
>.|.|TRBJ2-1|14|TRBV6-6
TGTGCCAGCAGCTTCGCGGGAAGGGACAATGAGCAGTTCTTC
CASSFAGRDNEQFF
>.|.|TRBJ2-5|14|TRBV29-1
TGCAGCGTTGAGGGCCGCCTGAGAGGAGAGACCCAGTACTTC
CSVEGRLRGETQYF
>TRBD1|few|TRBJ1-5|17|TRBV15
TGTGCCACCAGCAGAGGTCAGGGGGGCGATGGCAATCAGCCCCAGCATTTT
CATSRGQGGDGNQPQHF
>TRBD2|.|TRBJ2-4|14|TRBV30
TGTGCCTGGAGCATTAGCGGGAGTAGAAACATTCAGTACTTC
CAWSISGSRNIQYF
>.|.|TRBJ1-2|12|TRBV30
TGTGCCGCCCCGGGGGGCTTCTATGGCTACACCTTC
CAAPGGFYGYTF
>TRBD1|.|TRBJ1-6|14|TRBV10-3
TGTGCCATCAGTCTCCAGGGGGGAGACTCACCCCTCCACTTT
CAISLQGGDSPLHF
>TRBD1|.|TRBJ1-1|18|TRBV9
TGTGCCAGCAGCCCTCGACAGGGTTTTGGTTGGGGGGACACTGAAGCTTTCTTT
CASSPRQGFGWGDTEAFF